The 12 T cell receptor beta chains reported below all come from one sample, sequenced in a study of T cells in Graves' hyperthyroidism and ophthalmopathy. RNA transcripts were the template for amplifying TCR beta CDR3 regions. The study used the HTBI primer set for a first-round RT-PCR of the TCR CDR3. TCRdb reprocessed the multiplex PCR reads via MiXCR and lists one record per CDR3 protein. The data hold fewer than 550,000 distinct CDR3 sequences, with 24% observed a single time. The sample was blood. Receptor source: a woman in her 30s with Graves' ophthalmopathy.

There are many counts of this clonotype. This rearrangement joins TRBV7-2 to TRBJ1-2; 8 bases map to TRBD1. The CDR3 is 14 residues long. The germline V gene has CDR1 SGHTA and CDR2 FQGNSA. V lost 5 bases and J lost 7; bases outside the gene matches: 9. This CDR3 is CASSQDRGWGGYTF. The CDR3 nucleotides are TGTGCCAGCAGCCAAGACAGGGGCTGGGGTGGCTACACCTTC.

This clonotype was seen repeatedly, ten times or more. The chain joins TRBV20-1 to TRBJ2-6; D is possibly TRBD1 (6 bases). V was trimmed by 4 bases and J by 4 bases, leaving 8 bases between them. The CDR3 loop spans 13 amino acids. Germline V CDR1 and CDR2: DFQATT, SNEGSKA (reference sequence). The CDR3 region is CSATGAGANVLTF. CDR3 coding DNA: TGCAGTGCTACAGGGGCCGGGGCCAACGTCCTGACTTTC.

This clonotype was recorded at least ten times. This chain joins TRBV20-1 and TRBJ2-5; TRBD1 matches 11 bases. The trim removed 5 bases at V and 5 bases at J, leaving 10 bases unmatched. This CDR3 is built from 15 residues. The germline CDR1 and CDR2 sequences are DFQATT and SNEGSKA (reference sequence). CDR3 sequence (DNA): TGCAGTGCTTACCCCGGGACAGGGGGTTCGGAGACCCAGTACTTC. As protein: CSAYPGTGGSETQYF.

Many counts were recorded for this clonotype. The chain uses TRBV14 and TRBJ2-2, with a weak D call TRBD2 (6 bases). This CDR3 has 17 amino acids. Between the trimmed V and J ends, which lost 1 base and 0 bases, there was a span of 12 bases. Germline CDR1 reads SGHDN; CDR2 reads FVKESK. The CDR3 DNA follows: TGTGCCAGCAGCCAAGCCGGAGGGACCGCGAACACCGGGGAGCTGTTTTTT. The encoded protein is CASSQAGGTANTGELFF.

This clonotype was seen many times. V is TRBV2 and J is TRBJ2-7; 7 nucleotides match TRBD1. The germline CDR1 and CDR2 sequences are SNHLY and FYNNEI. This CDR3 is 13 amino acids long. The trim removed 6 bases at V and 6 bases at J, leaving 8 bases unmatched. The DNA of the CDR3 is TGTGCCAGCAGGGGGACAGATTTTAGCGAGCAGTACTTC. Translated, it gives CASRGTDFSEQYF.

This clonotype was seen many times. This rearrangement joins TRBV19 to TRBJ1-5; D remains unclear. The CDR3 covers 14 residues. CDR1 and CDR2 from the germline V gene are LNHDA and SQIVND (reference sequence). Trimming took off 4 bases at V and 3 bases at J, with 10 bases between the two ends. In DNA, the CDR3 is TGTGCCAGTAGTAAAGACACCCACAATCAGCCCCAGCATTTT. Encoded protein: CASSKDTHNQPQHF. Full variable domain (outside the CDR3, taken from reference TRBV19 and TRBJ1-5): DGGITQSPKYLFRKEGQNVTLSCEQNLNHDAMYWYRQDPGQGLRLIYYSQIVNDFQKGDIAEGYSVSREKKESFPLTVTSAQKNPTAFYLCASSKDTHNQPQHFGDGTRLSIL.

There are a few counts of this clonotype. Its ends do not fully match the called genes, so a read error is possible. V gene TRBV6-2 or TRBV6-3 combines with J gene TRBJ2-4; the match to TRBD1 covers 8 bases. The CDR3 consists of 14 residues. Germline values: CDR1 MNHEY, CDR2 SVGEGT. The CDR3 sequence is CASSRTGTKNIKYF. CDR3 in DNA: TGTGCCAGCAGCCGGACAGGGACCAAAAACATTAAGTACTTC.

The gene calls are TRBV6-1 and TRBJ1-2; D might be TRBD1 (6 bases). CDR1 and CDR2 (germline): MNHNS, SASEGT. The CDR3 consists of 13 residues. The V end was cut by 10 bases, the J end by 5 bases, with 17 bases between. In DNA form, the CDR3 reads TGTGCCACGACCCGGGGGGCTGGTTATGGCTACACCTTC. The encoded protein is CATTRGAGYGYTF.

This clonotype was seen at least ten times. The rearrangement uses TRBV19 and TRBJ1-5; 7 bases line up with TRBD1. J lost 3 bases, V lost 5 bases, and 7 bases had no gene match. This CDR3 contains 15 residues. The germline V gene encodes CDR1 LNHDA and CDR2 SQIVND (reference sequence). The CDR3 nucleotides are TGTGCCAGTAGTCACCGGGACAGAGACAATCAGCCCCAGCATTTT. Its protein product is CASSHRDRDNQPQHF. Drawing the rest from reference TRBV19 and TRBJ1-5, the complete variable domain is DGGITQSPKYLFRKEGQNVTLSCEQNLNHDAMYWYRQDPGQGLRLIYYSQIVNDFQKGDIAEGYSVSREKKESFPLTVTSAQKNPTAFYLCASSHRDRDNQPQHFGDGTRLSIL.

This clonotype was seen repeatedly, ten times or more. V gene TRBV7-8 combines with J gene TRBJ1-1; D gene ambiguous. V dropped 4 bases and J dropped 0 bases, with 9 bases sitting between them. This CDR3 contains 14 residues. Germline assignment: CDR1 SGHVS and CDR2 FQNEAQ. CDR3 in amino acids: CASSSSQLNTEAFF. In DNA form, the CDR3 reads TGTGCCAGCAGCTCCAGCCAGTTGAACACTGAAGCTTTCTTT.

This clonotype was seen repeatedly, ten times or more. CDR3 coding DNA: TGTGCCATCACTGAAAACCGGGACGTTGGCTACACCTTC. Its translation: CAITENRDVGYTF. The chain joins TRBV10-3 to TRBJ1-2; TRBD1 might be the D (5 bases). The CDR3 consists of 13 residues. The germline V gene encodes CDR1 ENHRY and CDR2 SYGVKD. Trimming cost V 7 bases and J 7 bases, with 16 bases left between them.

This clonotype was seen at least ten times. The V call is TRBV4-1, the J call TRBJ2-7; no clear D gene. The length of the CDR3 is 14 residues. CDR1 and CDR2 (germline): MGHRA, YSYEKL. With 0 bases removed from V and 3 bases from J, the gap between germline ends came to 9 bases. CDR3 coding DNA: TGCGCCAGCAGCCAAGAATTCCGAAGCTACGAGCAGTACTTC. This codes for CASSQEFRSYEQYF.